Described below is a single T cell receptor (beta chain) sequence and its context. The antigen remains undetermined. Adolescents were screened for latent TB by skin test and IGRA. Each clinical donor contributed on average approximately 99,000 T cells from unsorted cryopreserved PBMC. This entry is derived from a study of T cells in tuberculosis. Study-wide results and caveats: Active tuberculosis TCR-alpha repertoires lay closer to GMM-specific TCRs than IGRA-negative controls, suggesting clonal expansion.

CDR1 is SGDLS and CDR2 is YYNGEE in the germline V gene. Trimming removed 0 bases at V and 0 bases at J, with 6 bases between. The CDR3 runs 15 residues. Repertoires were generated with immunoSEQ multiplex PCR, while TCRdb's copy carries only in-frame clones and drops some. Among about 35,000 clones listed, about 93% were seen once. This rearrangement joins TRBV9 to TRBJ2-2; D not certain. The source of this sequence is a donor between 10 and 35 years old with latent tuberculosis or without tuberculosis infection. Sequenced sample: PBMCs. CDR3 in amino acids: CASSVGTTNTGELFF. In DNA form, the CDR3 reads TGTGCCAGCAGCGTAGGAACAACGAACACCGGGGAGCTGTTTTTT.